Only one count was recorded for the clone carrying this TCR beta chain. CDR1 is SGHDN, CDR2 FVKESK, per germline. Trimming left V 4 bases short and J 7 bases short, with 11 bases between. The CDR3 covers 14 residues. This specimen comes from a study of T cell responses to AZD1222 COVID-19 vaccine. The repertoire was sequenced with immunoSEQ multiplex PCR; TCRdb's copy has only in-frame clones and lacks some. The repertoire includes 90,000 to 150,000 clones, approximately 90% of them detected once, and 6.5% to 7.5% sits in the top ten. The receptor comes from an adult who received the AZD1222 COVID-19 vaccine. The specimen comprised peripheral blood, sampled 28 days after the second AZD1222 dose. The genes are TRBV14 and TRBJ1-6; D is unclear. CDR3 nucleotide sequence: TGTGCCAGCAGCCTCCGGGGTCAAAATTCACCCCTCCACTTT. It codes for CASSLRGQNSPLHF.